The 3 T cell receptor beta chains below all came from one sample that was sequenced in a study of shared clonotypes between healthy human individuals. Generated by immunoSEQ multiplex PCR, the TCRdb table keeps only in-frame clones and is missing some. This table holds hundreds of thousands of clones, 70% to 80% found once. Specimen: PBMCs. These receptors were obtained from a woman between 40 and 55 years old in good health. Some clones in this sample may be carry-over from other donors' samples.

The chain links TRBV30 to TRBJ2-7; perhaps TRBD2 as D (6 bases). This CDR3 comprises 16 residues. Germline V gives CDR1 GTSNPN, CDR2 SVGIG (reference sequence). The V end lost 3 bases, the J end lost 6 bases, and 24 bases lay between the germline ends. The CDR3 sequence is CAWSAFPVSRGSEQYF. CDR3 in DNA: TGTGCCTGGAGCGCCTTCCCCGTCTCGCGGGGCAGCGAGCAGTACTTC.

The chain combines TRBV28 with TRBJ1-5; no definite D call. V lost 1 base to trimming and J lost 9 bases, with 13 bases between them. CDR3 length equals 14 residues. Germline lookup yields CDR1 MDHEN and CDR2 SYDVKM. The CDR3, as DNA: TGTGCCAGCAGTTTATATGGCAGGACTCGGCCCCAGCATTTT. It codes for CASSLYGRTRPQHF.

The V call is TRBV5-1, the J call TRBJ1-1; D might be TRBD1 (5 bases). Trimming left V 0 bases short and J 4 bases short, with 13 bases between. CDR3 length: 15 amino acids. Germline V lookup: CDR1 SGHRS, CDR2 YFSETQ. CDR3 bases: TGCGCCAGCAGCTTGGAGGGGTTTTCGAGCACTGAAGCTTTCTTT. Translation gives CASSLEGFSSTEAFF.